The clone carrying this T cell receptor beta chain was picked up a small number of times. Its antigen remains unknown. Preparing the TCRbeta library involved the use of unique molecular identifiers. MiXCR, run by TCRdb on the PCR reads, gives a single entry per CDR3 protein. Among 500,000 to 750,000 distinct CDR3 sequences listed, over 10% were seen once. The sample is drawn from a study of T-cell reconstitution after alpha-beta-depleted transplantation in children. The study's findings and limits: The study reportedly traced alpha-beta T cells about two months after transplant to several hundred expanded graft clones.

The clonotype originates from a male patient between 5 and 17 years old who had a stem cell transplant for acute myeloid leukemia, so the T cells may come from the graft donor. The sequencing here drew on PBMCs, mostly from graft donor cells, taken 360 days after TCRalphabeta/CD19-depleted stem cell transplant.

DNA of the CDR3: TGTGCCAGCAGTAGGACAGGTCAAGAGAAGCAGTACTTC. The encoded protein is CASSRTGQEKQYF. The rearrangement uses TRBV6-2 or TRBV6-3 and TRBJ2-7; the match to TRBD1 covers 7 bases. This CDR3 comprises 13 residues. The J segment lost 8 bases and the V segment lost 5 bases, leaving 9 bases of the junction unmatched. Germline V gene lookup returns CDR1 MNHEY and CDR2 SVGEGT.